Shown below are 12 T cell receptor beta chains from a single sample sequenced in a study of T-cell reconstitution after alpha-beta-depleted transplantation in children (dated by TCRdb to about 2016). The library was made by PCR. Sequencing used an Illumina HiSeq 2500. Molecular barcoding was employed in the preparation of TCR libraries, with unique molecular identifiers being used to normalize TCRbeta repertoire quantification. TCRdb handled the public reads itself, with Q25 trimming in fastp and clone calling in MiXCR, and kept productive beta chains. Merged by CDR3 protein, the rows form single entries marked with the most common genes and DNA. The sample yields 200,000 or so distinct CDR3 sequences; approximately 6% were counted once. Under 6% of the sample is held by the ten biggest clonotypes. The sample's treatment or condition label is to be understood as: allogeneic hematopoietic cell transplantation with graft depleted of TCRalphabeta T cells and CD19 B cells.

The sample was PBMCs, taken before TCRalphabeta/CD19-depleted stem cell transplant. The source of these receptors is a girl under three years old with combined immunodeficiency, due to receive a stem cell transplant.

The chain joins TRBV6-5 to TRBJ1-2; the D gene is possibly TRBD1 (6 bases). The germline V gene has CDR1 MNHEY and CDR2 SVGAGI. The CDR3 sequence is 15 residues long. V gave up 5 bases and J gave up 4 bases, with 17 bases separating them. Here the CDR3 reads CASSISIGGPYGYTF. The CDR3 DNA reads as TGTGCCAGCAGTATCTCGATCGGGGGGCCCTATGGCTACACCTTC.

This clonotype was counted many times. CDR3 in amino acids: CASSLGGGLLLSYNEQFF. CDR3 sequence (DNA): TGTGCCAGCAGCTTAGGTGGGGGGCTTCTCCTATCCTACAATGAGCAGTTCTTC. The chain joins TRBV7-9 to TRBJ2-1; the D call may be TRBD1 or TRBD2 (6 bases each). This CDR3 spans 18 amino acids. V was shortened by 1 base and J by 1 base, with 17 bases between the two germline ends. CDR1 is SEHNR and CDR2 is FQNEAQ in the germline V gene (reference sequence).

This clonotype was counted ten times or more. V and J are TRBV28 and TRBJ2-3; D is possibly TRBD2 (6 bases). The germline V gene encodes CDR1 MDHEN and CDR2 SYDVKM. V was shortened by 7 bases and J by 0 bases, with 11 bases between the two germline ends. This CDR3 has 14 amino acids. The chain's CDR3 is CASTLSGSTDTQYF. CDR3 nucleotides: TGTGCCAGCACCCTCAGCGGGAGCACAGATACGCAGTATTTT.

In this sample, this clonotype turned up many times. The chain uses TRBV29-1 and TRBJ1-1; a weak D match, TRBD1 (6 bases). The CDR3 totals 14 residues. The V end lost 1 base, the J end lost 5 bases, and 14 bases lay between the germline ends. The V gene's germline CDR1 is SQVTM and CDR2 ANQGSEA. The CDR3 coding sequence is TGCAGCGTTGAAGCAACAGGGAGTAAGACTGAAGCTTTCTTT. Protein sequence: CSVEATGSKTEAFF.

This clonotype has at least ten counts. This rearrangement joins TRBV20-1 to TRBJ2-1; D is uncertain. The CDR3 spans 12 residues. V was shortened by 4 bases and J by 7 bases, with 11 bases between the two germline ends. From germline, CDR1 is DFQATT and CDR2 SNEGSKA (reference sequence). CDR3 amino acids: CSATAPDNEQFF. In nucleotides, the CDR3 is TGCAGTGCTACGGCTCCCGATAATGAGCAGTTCTTC.

This clonotype was detected many times. This rearrangement joins TRBV5-1 to TRBJ2-1; TRBD2 is a possible D gene (6 bases). CDR1 SGHRS and CDR2 YFSETQ come from the germline V gene. With 4 bases removed from V and 1 base from J, the gap between germline ends came to 12 bases. There are 15 residues in the CDR3. CDR3 amino acids: CASSPWDSSYNEQFF. In DNA form, the CDR3 reads TGCGCCAGCAGCCCCTGGGACTCTTCCTACAATGAGCAGTTCTTC.

This clonotype has ten or more counts. This chain links TRBV5-6 with TRBJ2-7; D may be TRBD1 or TRBD2 (5 bases each). V was cut by 3 bases and J by 7 bases, with 8 bases left in between. Germline values: CDR1 SGHDT, CDR2 YYEEEE. This CDR3 spans 11 amino acids. The CDR3, as DNA: TGTGCCAGCAGCTCGTGGGGGGAGCAGTACTTC. Translation gives CASSSWGEQYF.

This clonotype was seen only a few times. The V and J genes are TRBV20-1 and TRBJ2-7; the D gene is possibly TRBD2 (6 bases). This CDR3 is 13 amino acids long. Germline loops: CDR1 DFQATT, CDR2 SNEGSKA (reference sequence). With 0 bases removed from V and 4 bases from J, the gap between germline ends came to 10 bases. DNA for the CDR3: TGCAGTGCTAGAGATCAGGGAGGATACGAGCAGTACTTC. Its translation: CSARDQGGYEQYF.

This chain joins TRBV11-2 and TRBJ2-7; D is possibly TRBD1 or TRBD2 (5 bases each). The V gene's germline CDR1 is SGHAT and CDR2 FQNNGV. The V end lost 5 bases, the J end lost 0 bases, and 14 bases lay between the germline ends. This CDR3 is built from 15 residues. In DNA, the CDR3 is TGTGCCAGCAGCCTCCGGGACCCGTACTCCTACGAGCAGTACTTC. Encoded protein: CASSLRDPYSYEQYF.

This clonotype was seen repeatedly, ten times or more. The chain employs TRBV2 and TRBJ2-7; 7 bases match TRBD2. Per the germline V gene, CDR1 is SNHLY and CDR2 is FYNNEI. Trimming at V came to 6 bases and at J to 5 bases, leaving 19 bases not matched to a gene. The CDR3 runs to 17 residues. CDR3 amino acids: CASSGLGKGIQWNEQYF. The CDR3 DNA follows: TGTGCCAGCAGCGGACTAGGTAAAGGGATTCAATGGAACGAGCAGTACTTC. Full variable domain (outside the CDR3, taken from reference TRBV2 and TRBJ2-7): EPEVTQTPSHQVTQMGQEVILRCVPISNHLYFYWYRQILGQKVEFLVSFYNNEISEKSEIFDDQFSVERPDGSNFTLKIRSTKLEDSAMYFCASSGLGKGIQWNEQYFGPGTRLTVT.

This clonotype came up many times. The V call is TRBV29-1, the J call TRBJ2-7; tentative D call: TRBD1 (5 bases). Trimming took 4 bases from V and 3 from J, leaving 16 bases between them. The germline gives CDR1 SQVTM, CDR2 ANQGSEA. There are 14 residues in the CDR3. CDR3 bases: TGCAGCGTTGGAGGCAGGGAAACCTTCTACGAGCAGTACTTC. This gives the protein CSVGGRETFYEQYF.

This clonotype was counted between two and nine times. J is TRBJ1-4 and V is TRBV12-3 or TRBV12-4; D is unclear. The CDR3 consists of 18 residues. V lost 1 base, J lost 0 bases, and 15 bases lay in between. The CDR3 spells CASSLVFPERATNEKLFF. The CDR3 nucleotides are TGTGCCAGCAGTTTAGTATTTCCCGAGAGAGCAACTAATGAAAAACTGTTTTTT.